The clone carrying this T cell receptor beta chain was found many times. No antigen is known for it. This sample was included in a study of CD8 T cells in ankylosing spondylitis. Study-wide results and limits: Characteristic, it appeared, of ankylosing spondylitis blood was a TCR beta motif of eight highly homologous variants.

TCRdb called the 5' RACE reads again in MiXCR, with one record for every CDR3 protein. The table includes around 490,000 distinct CDR3 sequences, over 4% detected once. This receptor was identified in a male donor with ankylosing spondylitis. The sample comprised blood, either unsorted or a sorted T cell fraction (not recorded which).

The CDR3 DNA reads as TGCGCCAGCAGCTTGGGGCCTAGCAACAACAATGAGCAGTTCTTC. Translating it yields CASSLGPSNNNEQFF. The chain has TRBV5-1 and TRBJ2-1; D is perhaps TRBD2 (5 bases). CDR1 and CDR2 (germline): SGHRS, YFSETQ. This CDR3 has 15 residues. Trimming cost V 0 bases and J 5 bases, with 12 bases left between them.